A single sample is the source of the 30 T cell receptor beta chains below, sequenced in a study of blood T cell repertoires in COVID-19 (TCRdb year 2020). The protocol used for the library was the immunoSEQ multiplex PCR assay. Here the immuneACCESS table is served through TCRdb, limited to in-frame sequences with V and J called. Missing clones are a known gap in these copies; in checked studies unresolved V genes cover under half, and the rest lacks a known reason. This sample comprises 430,000 or so clones, approximately 91% of them detected only once. Of the sample, 1.4% is held by the ten largest clones. The source material was PBMCs or T cells enriched from blood (not recorded which). All receptors come from a woman aged 18-29 years who had been exposed to COVID-19.

The CDR3 spells CASSLASGRYNEQFF. As DNA, the CDR3 is TGTGCCAGCAGCTTAGCTAGCGGGAGGTACAATGAGCAGTTCTTC. This chain connects TRBV7-2 to TRBJ2-1, with 10 bases matching TRBD2. Germline values: CDR1 SGHTA, CDR2 FQGNSA. This CDR3 region has 15 residues. J lost 4 bases, V lost 0 bases, and 0 bases had no gene match.

J is TRBJ2-7 and V is TRBV5-5; D is perhaps TRBD2 (5 bases). The V end was cut by 4 bases, the J end by 0 bases, with 14 bases between. The CDR3 has 15 amino acids. Germline CDR1 SGHKS, CDR2 YYEKEE (reference sequence). CDR3 in amino acids: CASSPRRVSSYEQYF. The CDR3 DNA sequence: TGTGCCAGCAGCCCAAGGCGGGTGAGCTCCTACGAGCAGTACTTC.

The rearrangement uses TRBV28 and TRBJ1-1; D may be TRBD1 (5 bases). V dropped 4 bases and J dropped 10 bases, with 16 bases sitting between them. Germline values: CDR1 MDHEN, CDR2 SYDVKM. This CDR3 comprises 13 residues. DNA of the CDR3: TGTGCCAGCAGTTACGAACAGGCTCGTCGAGCTTTCTTT. It translates to CASSYEQARRAFF. The full variable domain, its missing parts supplied by reference TRBV28 and TRBJ1-1, is DVKVTQSSRYLVKRTGEKVFLECVQDMDHENMFWYRQDPGLGLRLIYFSYDVKMKEKGDIPEGYSVSREKKERFSLILESASTNQTSMYLCASSYEQARRAFFGQGTRLTVV.

The chain's CDR3 is CASSQEGTTIQGNQPQHF. The CDR3 DNA reads TGCGCCAGCAGCCAAGAAGGGACAACAATACAAGGCAATCAGCCCCAGCATTTT. This rearrangement joins TRBV4-1 to TRBJ1-5; perhaps TRBD1 as D (6 bases). Germline V lookup: CDR1 MGHRA, CDR2 YSYEKL. This CDR3 is built from 18 residues. V lost 0 bases and J 2 bases, leaving 17 bases between the germline ends.

J is TRBJ1-1 and V is TRBV12-2. TRBV12-2 is deemed a pseudogene. This CDR3 region has 14 residues. CDR3 in DNA: TGTGCAAGTCGCCAAGCGGGGGAAAGCACTGAAGCTTTCTTT. The encoded protein is CASRQAGESTEAFF.

The count of this clone is one. This chain uses TRBV19 with TRBJ1-1; D is undetermined. The CDR3 is 14 residues long. Trimming removed 7 bases from V and 0 bases from J, with 12 bases in between. Germline CDR1 and CDR2: LNHDA and SQIVND (reference sequence). The CDR3 nucleotides are TGTGCCAGTATCTTGTCCGGTATGAACACTGAAGCTTTCTTT. Translation: CASILSGMNTEAFF.

The CDR3 DNA is TGTGCCAGTCCCCCTGGCGGGTCACCCTCCTACGAGCAGTACTTC. Protein product: CASPPGGSPSYEQYF. The rearrangement links TRBV19 to TRBJ2-7, with D possibly matching TRBD2 (5 bases). The V gene's germline CDR1 is LNHDA and CDR2 SQIVND (reference sequence). V lost 8 bases, J lost 0 bases, and 17 bases lay in between. This CDR3 has 15 amino acids.

This clone was seen only once. The rearrangement links TRBV7-9 to TRBJ1-3, with D hard to call. The germline V gene encodes CDR1 SEHNR and CDR2 FQNEAQ (reference sequence). This CDR3 contains 14 residues. The V end was cut by 3 bases, the J end by 2 bases, with 8 bases between. The CDR3 coding sequence is TGTGCCAGCAGCTTCCCGGGTACTGGAAACACCATATATTTT. It translates to CASSFPGTGNTIYF.

This clone was picked up a small number of times. This chain links TRBV4-1 with TRBJ1-2, with D tentatively TRBD1 (5 bases). The germline CDR1 and CDR2 sequences are MGHRA and YSYEKL. V was trimmed by 3 bases and J by 7 bases, leaving 9 bases between them. The CDR3 is 12 residues long. In nucleotides, the CDR3 is TGCGCCAGCAGCCACAGGGTTTCTGGCTACACCTTC. It encodes CASSHRVSGYTF.

The V and J genes are TRBV19 and TRBJ1-2, with D possibly being TRBD1 (5 bases). CDR1 is LNHDA, CDR2 SQIVND, per germline (reference sequence). This CDR3 region has 14 residues. The V end lost 6 bases, the J end lost 4 bases, and 15 bases lay between the germline ends. CDR3 sequence: CASSLDSYLYGYTF. The CDR3 region has the DNA TGTGCCAGTAGCCTCGACAGCTACCTCTATGGCTACACCTTC. Together with reference TRBV19 and TRBJ1-2, the CDR3 gives the full variable domain: DGGITQSPKYLFRKEGQNVTLSCEQNLNHDAMYWYRQDPGQGLRLIYYSQIVNDFQKGDIAEGYSVSREKKESFPLTVTSAQKNPTAFYLCASSLDSYLYGYTFGSGTRLTVV.

CDR3 region: CASSEPQREGRFATDTQYF. As DNA, the CDR3 is TGTGCCAGCAGTGAACCACAGCGGGAGGGCCGGTTTGCCACAGATACGCAGTATTTT. The chain combines TRBV6-1 with TRBJ2-3, with TRBD2 matching over 10 bases. Unmatched junction bases numbered 13, after V lost 2 bases and J lost 2 bases. CDR3 length equals 19 residues. Germline lookup yields CDR1 MNHNS and CDR2 SASEGT.

The genes are TRBV27 and TRBJ2-3; D not resolved. Germline V lookup: CDR1 MNHEY, CDR2 SMNVEV (reference sequence). The CDR3 spans 15 residues. V was cut by 3 bases and J by 3 bases, with 13 bases left in between. The CDR3 DNA sequence: TGTGCCAGCAGTTTCGCGGCCCGAGGTACAGATACGCAGTATTTT. Protein sequence: CASSFAARGTDTQYF.

CDR3 sequence reads: CASSLGSYYNSPLHF. The CDR3 nucleotides read TGTGCCAGCAGCTTAGGGAGTTACTATAATTCACCCCTCCACTTT. This sequence joins TRBV7-6 and TRBJ1-6; no clear D. The CDR3 length is 15 residues. Looked up from germline, CDR1 is SGHVS and CDR2 is FNYEAQ. V dropped 1 base and J dropped 3 bases, with 7 bases sitting between them.

This sequence joins TRBV5-1 and TRBJ1-5, with D possibly TRBD1 on 6 matching bases. The CDR3 is 16 residues long. Germline V gene lookup returns CDR1 SGHRS and CDR2 YFSETQ. The germline V and J ends were trimmed by 1 base and 6 bases, with 17 bases remaining between them. This chain's CDR3 is CASSLLPDRLGQPQHF. For the CDR3, the DNA is TGCGCCAGCAGCTTGTTACCAGACAGGTTGGGTCAGCCCCAGCATTTT.

V and J are TRBV7-9 and TRBJ2-7; a possible D gene is TRBD1 (5 bases). V was clipped by 2 bases and J by 7 bases, with 15 bases between them. The CDR3 has 14 residues. Germline V CDR1 and CDR2: SEHNR, FQNEAQ (reference sequence). CDR3 bases: TGTGCCAGCAGCTTATCTCCCTCAGGGTTTGAGCAGTACTTC. Translating gives CASSLSPSGFEQYF.

This rearrangement joins TRBV15 to TRBJ2-1; the match to TRBD2 covers 15 bases. Germline CDR1 is LNHNV and CDR2 is YYDKDF (reference sequence). This CDR3 region has 17 residues. V was clipped by 0 bases and J by 8 bases; unmatched bases: 5. The CDR3 region is CATSRDGGLAGGYEQFF. In nucleotides, the CDR3 is TGTGCCACCAGCAGAGATGGTGGACTAGCGGGAGGGTATGAGCAGTTCTTC.

V gene TRBV6-8 combines with J gene TRBJ2-1, with TRBD1 matching over 8 bases. CDR1 is MNHGY and CDR2 is SAAAGT in the germline V gene. This CDR3 contains 15 residues. The J segment lost 6 bases and the V segment lost 2 bases, leaving 6 bases of the junction unmatched. The CDR3 DNA reads TGTGCCAGCAGTTACCCCAGGGGGCTTTTCAATGAGCAGTTCTTC. Amino acid sequence: CASSYPRGLFNEQFF.

V gene TRBV28 combines with J gene TRBJ2-7; D is perhaps TRBD2 (5 bases). CDR3 length equals 14 residues. V was trimmed by 5 bases and J by 5 bases, leaving 16 bases between them. Germline-derived CDR1 and CDR2 are MDHEN and SYDVKM. The CDR3 nucleotides are TGTGCCAGCAGTCGAGGGAACCTCGAGCACGAGCAGTACTTC. Protein sequence: CASSRGNLEHEQYF.

This rearrangement joins TRBV5-1 to TRBJ1-5; TRBD1 matches at 8 bases. The germline V gene encodes CDR1 SGHRS and CDR2 YFSETQ. J was trimmed by 4 bases and V by 4 bases; bases with no gene match: 10. This CDR3 has 16 residues. The CDR3 nucleotides read TGCGCCAGCAGCGCAGGGACAGGTTACCTTAATCAGCCCCAGCATTTT. Its translation is CASSAGTGYLNQPQHF.

The chain links TRBV6-5 to TRBJ2-7; D possibly corresponds to TRBD2 (6 bases). Germline V gene sequence: CDR1 MNHEY, CDR2 SVGAGI. V gave up 5 bases and J gave up 4 bases, with 15 bases separating them. The CDR3 is 14 residues long. In nucleotides, the CDR3 is TGTGCCAGCAGTACCCCGGGACTGCCTTACGAGCAGTACTTC. Its protein is CASSTPGLPYEQYF.

The V and J genes are TRBV3-1 (or the pseudogene TRBV3-2) and TRBJ2-1; D not certain. The CDR3 runs 14 residues. V was clipped by 4 bases and J by 6 bases, with 13 bases between them. Germline V CDR1 and CDR2: LGHDT, YNNKEL (reference sequence). The CDR3 is CASSPTGFSNEQFF. DNA for the CDR3: TGTGCCAGCAGCCCCACCGGGTTCAGCAATGAGCAGTTCTTC.

The genes are TRBV19 and TRBJ1-1; tentatively, D is TRBD1 (5 bases). V lost 9 bases, J lost 0 bases, and 14 bases lay in between. Germline CDR1 and CDR2: LNHDA and SQIVND (reference sequence). This CDR3 is built from 14 residues. This CDR3 is CASRSQGLNTEAFF. As DNA, the CDR3 is TGTGCCAGCCGCTCCCAGGGTTTGAACACTGAAGCTTTCTTT.

This chain connects TRBV30 to TRBJ2-1; D possibly corresponds to TRBD2 (6 bases). The ends were cut back, 2 bases at V and 4 bases at J, with 18 bases in the middle. CDR3 length: 16 residues. Germline V gene lookup returns CDR1 GTSNPN and CDR2 SVGIG (reference sequence). Here the CDR3 reads CAWSKVAEVGYNEQFF. Here the CDR3 DNA reads TGTGCCTGGAGTAAAGTAGCGGAAGTAGGATACAATGAGCAGTTCTTC.

The gene calls are TRBV2 and TRBJ2-7; the match to TRBD2 covers 7 bases. Germline V gene lookup returns CDR1 SNHLY and CDR2 FYNNEI. This CDR3 is built from 15 residues. V trimming: 5 bases; J trimming: 0 bases; junction bases outside the gene matches: 7. CDR3 loop: CASSLWGTISYEQYF. The CDR3, as DNA: TGTGCCAGCAGTCTGTGGGGGACTATCTCCTACGAGCAGTACTTC.

The CDR3 spells CASHQARDQPQHF. DNA for the CDR3: TGTGCCAGTCACCAAGCCAGGGATCAGCCCCAGCATTTT. V usage is TRBV19 and J usage is TRBJ1-5, with D tentatively TRBD1 (5 bases). V was clipped by 8 bases and J by 5 bases, with 13 bases between them. The length of the CDR3 is 13 residues. Germline CDR1 LNHDA, CDR2 SQIVND (reference sequence). The full variable domain, its missing parts supplied by reference TRBV19 and TRBJ1-5, is DGGITQSPKYLFRKEGQNVTLSCEQNLNHDAMYWYRQDPGQGLRLIYYSQIVNDFQKGDIAEGYSVSREKKESFPLTVTSAQKNPTAFYLCASHQARDQPQHFGDGTRLSIL.

This chain connects TRBV7-8 to TRBJ2-1; 8 bases map to TRBD2. The CDR3 loop spans 14 amino acids. Germline CDR1 reads SGHVS; CDR2 reads FQNEAQ. The ends lost 7 bases at V and 5 bases at J; junction bases unmatched: 7. CDR3 bases: TGTGCCAGCACCGTAACTAGCGGCAACAATGAGCAGTTCTTC. It specifies CASTVTSGNNEQFF.

The CDR3 DNA is TGTGCCAGCAGTTCGGGACAGGAAAAAGTCTACACCTTC. This codes for CASSSGQEKVYTF. The chain carries TRBV28 and TRBJ1-2; 8 bases fit TRBD1. This CDR3 is 13 amino acids long. CDR1 is MDHEN, CDR2 SYDVKM, per germline. With 4 bases clipped from V and 10 bases from J, the junction kept 8 bases outside the gene matches.

The V gene is TRBV2, the J gene TRBJ2-3, with D possibly TRBD1 on 6 matching bases. CDR3 length equals 17 residues. Trimming stripped 1 base from V and 5 bases from J, with 19 bases between. Germline CDR1 and CDR2: SNHLY and FYNNEI. CDR3 in amino acids: CASSEGVARGAGDTQYF. CDR3 sequence (DNA): TGTGCCAGCAGTGAAGGTGTTGCCAGGGGCGCGGGAGATACGCAGTATTTT.

The gene calls are TRBV5-4 and TRBJ2-2; 9 bases are shared with TRBD2. The CDR3 extends over 15 amino acids. Per germline, CDR1 SGHNT and CDR2 YYREEE (reference sequence). V lost 4 bases and J lost 5; bases outside the gene matches: 6. The CDR3 is CASSLGTSITGELFF. The CDR3 nucleotides read TGTGCCAGCAGCCTCGGGACTAGCATAACCGGGGAGCTGTTTTTT.

The chain joins TRBV6-5 to TRBJ1-2; a weak D match, TRBD1 (6 bases). V was clipped by 6 bases and J by 8 bases, with 16 bases between them. This CDR3 is 13 amino acids long. Germline loops: CDR1 MNHEY, CDR2 SVGAGI. CDR3 sequence (DNA): TGTGCCAGCAGAGCCACACAGGGACTAGGCTACACCTTC. Protein product: CASRATQGLGYTF.